This T cell receptor (beta chain) was documented in a study of blood T cell repertoires in COVID-19. The wider study: COVID-19 samples from acute and convalescent phases originated in the United States, Italy and Spain. The analysed material was cDNA or gDNA that came from T cells, B-cell-depleted T cells, or PBMCs.

V lost 2 bases and J 8 bases, leaving 6 bases between the germline ends. The CDR3 has 12 residues. Using immunoSEQ multiplex PCR, the repertoire was profiled, and TCRdb retains in-frame clones only, with some absent. The table has tens of thousands of clones, over 80% seen once. This chain connects TRBV12-3 or TRBV12-4 to TRBJ2-2; no clear D. This receptor was identified in a middle-aged man with COVID-19, enrolled during active disease. Input material: peripheral blood. CDR3 region: CASSLSRGELFF. The CDR3 DNA reads as TGTGCCAGCAGTTTATCCAGGGGGGAGCTGTTTTTT.